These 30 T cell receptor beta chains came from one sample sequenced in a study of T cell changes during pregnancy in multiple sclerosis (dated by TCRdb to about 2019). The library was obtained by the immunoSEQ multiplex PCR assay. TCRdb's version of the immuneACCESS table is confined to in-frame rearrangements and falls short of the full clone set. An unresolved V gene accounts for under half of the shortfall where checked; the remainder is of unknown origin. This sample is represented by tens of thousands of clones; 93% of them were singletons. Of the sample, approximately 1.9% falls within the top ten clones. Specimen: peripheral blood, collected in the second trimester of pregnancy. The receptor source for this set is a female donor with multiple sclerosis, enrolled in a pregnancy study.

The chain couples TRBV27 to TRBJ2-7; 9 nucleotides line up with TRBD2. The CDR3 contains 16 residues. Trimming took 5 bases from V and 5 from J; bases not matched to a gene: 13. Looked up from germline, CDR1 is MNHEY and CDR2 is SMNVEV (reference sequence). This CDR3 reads CASSPPLIAGVHEQYF. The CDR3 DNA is TGTGCCAGCAGTCCTCCTCTGATAGCGGGAGTCCACGAGCAGTACTTC.

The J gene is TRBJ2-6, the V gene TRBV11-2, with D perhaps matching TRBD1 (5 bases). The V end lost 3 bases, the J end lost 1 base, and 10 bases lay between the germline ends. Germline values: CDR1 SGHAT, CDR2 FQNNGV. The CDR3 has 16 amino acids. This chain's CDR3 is CASSLNRRSGANVLTF. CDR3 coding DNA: TGTGCCAGCAGCTTGAACAGGAGATCTGGGGCCAACGTCCTGACTTTC.

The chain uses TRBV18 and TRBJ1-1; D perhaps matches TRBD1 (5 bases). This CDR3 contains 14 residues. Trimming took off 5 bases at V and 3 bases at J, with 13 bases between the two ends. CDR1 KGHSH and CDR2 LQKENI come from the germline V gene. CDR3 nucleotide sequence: TGTGCCAGCTCAATGCAACGGGGGGACACTGAAGCTTTCTTT. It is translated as CASSMQRGDTEAFF. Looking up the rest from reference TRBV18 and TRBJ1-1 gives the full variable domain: NAGVMQNPRHLVRRRGQEARLRCSPMKGHSHVYWYRQLPEEGLKFMVYLQKENIIDESGMPKERFSAEFPKEGPSILRIQQVVRGDSAAYFCASSMQRGDTEAFFGQGTRLTVV.

This chain's CDR3 is CASKSTSKRHEQYF. DNA of the CDR3: TGTGCCAGCAAATCGACTAGCAAAAGGCACGAGCAGTACTTC. The V and J genes are TRBV2 and TRBJ2-7, with 7 nucleotides matching TRBD2. Germline V gene sequence: CDR1 SNHLY, CDR2 FYNNEI. This CDR3 contains 14 residues. With V trimmed by 7 bases and J by 5 bases, 11 bases remained unmatched.

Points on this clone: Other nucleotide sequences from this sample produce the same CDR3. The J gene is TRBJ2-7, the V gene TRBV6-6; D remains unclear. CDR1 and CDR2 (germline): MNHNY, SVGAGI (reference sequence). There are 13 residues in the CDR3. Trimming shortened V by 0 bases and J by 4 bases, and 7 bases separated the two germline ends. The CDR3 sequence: CASSYSLRYEQYF. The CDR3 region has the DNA TGTGCCAGCAGTTACTCGCTCCGGTACGAGCAGTACTTC.

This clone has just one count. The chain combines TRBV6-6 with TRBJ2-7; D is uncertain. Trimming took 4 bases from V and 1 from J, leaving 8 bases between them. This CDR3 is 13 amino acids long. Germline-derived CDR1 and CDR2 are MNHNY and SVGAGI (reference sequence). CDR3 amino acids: CASSWRPSYEQYF. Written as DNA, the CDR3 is TGTGCCAGCAGTTGGCGGCCATCCTACGAGCAGTACTTC.

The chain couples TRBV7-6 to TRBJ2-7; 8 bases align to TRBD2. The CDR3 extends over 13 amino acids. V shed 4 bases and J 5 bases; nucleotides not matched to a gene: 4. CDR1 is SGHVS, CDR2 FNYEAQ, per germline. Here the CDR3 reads CASSSGTSNEQYF. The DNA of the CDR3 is TGTGCCAGCAGCTCCGGGACTAGTAACGAGCAGTACTTC.

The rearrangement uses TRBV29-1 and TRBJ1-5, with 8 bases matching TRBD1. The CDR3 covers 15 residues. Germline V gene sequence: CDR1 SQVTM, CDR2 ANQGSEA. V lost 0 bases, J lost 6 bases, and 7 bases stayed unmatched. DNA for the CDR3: TGCAGCGTTGAAGATCGACAGGGGACAGGTCAGCCCCAGCATTTT. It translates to CSVEDRQGTGQPQHF.

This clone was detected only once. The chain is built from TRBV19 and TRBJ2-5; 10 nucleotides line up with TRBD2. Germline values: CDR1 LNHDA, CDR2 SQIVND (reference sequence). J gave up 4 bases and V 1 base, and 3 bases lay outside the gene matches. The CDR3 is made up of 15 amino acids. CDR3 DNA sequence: TGTGCCAGTAGTATAGCTAGCGGGAGTACAGAGACCCAGTACTTC. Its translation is CASSIASGSTETQYF.

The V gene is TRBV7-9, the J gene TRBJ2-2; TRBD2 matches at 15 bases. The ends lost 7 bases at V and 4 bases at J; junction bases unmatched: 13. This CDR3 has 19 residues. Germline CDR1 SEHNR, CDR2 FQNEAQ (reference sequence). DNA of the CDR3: TGTGCCAGCATCCCGCGAGGACTAGCGGGAGGGACCTCCACCGGGGAGCTGTTTTTT. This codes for CASIPRGLAGGTSTGELFF. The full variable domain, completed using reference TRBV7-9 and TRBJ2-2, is DTGVSQNPRHKITKRGQNVTFRCDPISEHNRLYWYRQTLGQGPEFLTYFQNEAQLEKSRLLSDRFSAERPKGSFSTLEIQRTEQGDSAMYLCASIPRGLAGGTSTGELFFGEGSRLTVL.

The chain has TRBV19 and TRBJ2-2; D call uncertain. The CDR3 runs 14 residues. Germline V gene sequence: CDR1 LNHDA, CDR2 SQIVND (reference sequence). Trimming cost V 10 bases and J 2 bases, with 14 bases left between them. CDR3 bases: TGTGCCACCAGCGTTGAAGTTAACACCGGGGAGCTGTTTTTT. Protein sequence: CATSVEVNTGELFF.

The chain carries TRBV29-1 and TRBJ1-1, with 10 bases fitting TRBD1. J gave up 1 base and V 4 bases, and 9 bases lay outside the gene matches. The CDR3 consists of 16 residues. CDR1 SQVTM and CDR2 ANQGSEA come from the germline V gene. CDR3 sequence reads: CSVAWTGGWSNTEAFF. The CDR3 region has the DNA TGCAGCGTTGCTTGGACAGGGGGATGGTCGAACACTGAAGCTTTCTTT. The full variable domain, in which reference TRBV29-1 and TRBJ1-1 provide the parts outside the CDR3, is SAVISQKPSRDICQRGTSLTIQCQVDSQVTMMFWYRQQPGQSLTLIATANQGSEATYESGFVIDKFPISRPNLTFSTLTVSNMSPEDSSIYLCSVAWTGGWSNTEAFFGQGTRLTVV.

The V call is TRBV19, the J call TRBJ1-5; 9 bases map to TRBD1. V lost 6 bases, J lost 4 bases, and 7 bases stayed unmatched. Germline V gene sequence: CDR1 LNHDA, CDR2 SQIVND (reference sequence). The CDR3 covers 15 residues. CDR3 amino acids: CASSRDRARNQPQHF. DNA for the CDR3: TGTGCCAGTAGCAGGGACAGGGCCAGGAATCAGCCCCAGCATTTT.

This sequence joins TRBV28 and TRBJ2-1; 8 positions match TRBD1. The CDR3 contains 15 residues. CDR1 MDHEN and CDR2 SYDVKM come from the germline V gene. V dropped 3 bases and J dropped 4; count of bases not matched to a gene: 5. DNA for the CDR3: TGTGCCAGCAGTTTCAGGGGGCTAGTGTACAATGAGCAGTTCTTC. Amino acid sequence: CASSFRGLVYNEQFF.

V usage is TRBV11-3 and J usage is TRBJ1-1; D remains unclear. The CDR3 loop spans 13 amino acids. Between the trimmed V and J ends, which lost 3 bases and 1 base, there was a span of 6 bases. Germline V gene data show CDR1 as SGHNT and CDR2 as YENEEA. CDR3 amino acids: CASSLTQNTEAFF. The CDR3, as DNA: TGTGCCAGCAGCTTGACACAGAACACTGAAGCTTTCTTT.

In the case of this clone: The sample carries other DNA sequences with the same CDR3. CDR3 DNA sequence: TGTGCCAGCAGCCAAGCGATTGGGGGGGGTAGTTACGAGCAGTACTTC. This sequence encodes CASSQAIGGGSYEQYF. J is TRBJ2-7 and V is TRBV4-2; TRBD2 matches at 7 bases. Unmatched junction bases numbered 10, after V lost 1 base and J lost 4 bases. CDR1 and CDR2 from the germline V gene are LGHNA and YNFKEQ. CDR3 length: 16 amino acids.

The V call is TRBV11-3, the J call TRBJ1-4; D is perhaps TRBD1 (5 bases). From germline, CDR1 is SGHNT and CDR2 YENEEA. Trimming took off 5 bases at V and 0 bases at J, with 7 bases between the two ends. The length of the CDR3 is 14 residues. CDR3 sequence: CASSETATNEKLFF. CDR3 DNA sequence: TGTGCCAGCAGCGAGACAGCAACTAATGAAAAACTGTTTTTT.

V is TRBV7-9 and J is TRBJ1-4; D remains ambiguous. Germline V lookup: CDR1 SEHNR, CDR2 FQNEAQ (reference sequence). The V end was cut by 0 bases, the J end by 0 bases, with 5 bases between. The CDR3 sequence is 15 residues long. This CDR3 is CASSLAPATNEKLFF. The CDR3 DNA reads TGTGCCAGCAGCTTAGCTCCTGCAACTAATGAAAAACTGTTTTTT.

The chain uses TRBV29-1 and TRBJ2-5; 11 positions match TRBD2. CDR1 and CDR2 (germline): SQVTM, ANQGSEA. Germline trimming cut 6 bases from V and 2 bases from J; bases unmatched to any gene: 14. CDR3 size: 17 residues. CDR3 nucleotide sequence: TGCAGCGTGGACGGGACTAGCGGTGGAGCGCGACAAGAGACCCAGTACTTC. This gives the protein CSVDGTSGGARQETQYF.

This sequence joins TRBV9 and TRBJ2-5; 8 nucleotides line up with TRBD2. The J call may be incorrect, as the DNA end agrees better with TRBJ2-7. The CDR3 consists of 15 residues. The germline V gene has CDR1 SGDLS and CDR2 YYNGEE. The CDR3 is CASSVSGGLIYEQYF. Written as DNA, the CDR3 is TGTGCCAGCAGCGTCAGCGGGGGACTTATCTACGAGCAGTACTTC.

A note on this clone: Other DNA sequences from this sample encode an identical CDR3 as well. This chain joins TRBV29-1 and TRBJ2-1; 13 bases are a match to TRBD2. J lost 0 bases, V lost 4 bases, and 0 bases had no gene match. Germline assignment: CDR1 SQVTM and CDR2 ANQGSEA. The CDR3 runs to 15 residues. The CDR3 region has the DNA TGCAGCGTTGGGACTAGCGGGAGCTCCTACAATGAGCAGTTCTTC. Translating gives CSVGTSGSSYNEQFF.

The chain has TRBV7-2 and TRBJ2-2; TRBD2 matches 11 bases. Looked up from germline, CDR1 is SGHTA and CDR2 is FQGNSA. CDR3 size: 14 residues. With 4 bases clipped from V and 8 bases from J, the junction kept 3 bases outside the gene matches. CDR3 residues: CASSSASGRGELFF. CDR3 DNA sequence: TGTGCCAGCAGCTCCGCTAGCGGGAGGGGGGAGCTGTTTTTT.

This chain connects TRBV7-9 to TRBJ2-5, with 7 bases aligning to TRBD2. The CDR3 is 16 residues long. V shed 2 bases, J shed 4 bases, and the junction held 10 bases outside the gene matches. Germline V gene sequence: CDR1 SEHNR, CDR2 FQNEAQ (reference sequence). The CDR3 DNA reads TGTGCCAGCAGCTTAATTCCGGCGGGAGTCGGAGAGACCCAGTACTTC. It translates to CASSLIPAGVGETQYF.

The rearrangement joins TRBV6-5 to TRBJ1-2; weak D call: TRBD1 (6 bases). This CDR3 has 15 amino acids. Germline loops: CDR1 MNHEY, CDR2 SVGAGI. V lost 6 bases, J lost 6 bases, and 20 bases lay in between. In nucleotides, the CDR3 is TGTGCCAGCAGAACGACCGTCGGGACACGGGATGGCTACACCTTC. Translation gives CASRTTVGTRDGYTF.

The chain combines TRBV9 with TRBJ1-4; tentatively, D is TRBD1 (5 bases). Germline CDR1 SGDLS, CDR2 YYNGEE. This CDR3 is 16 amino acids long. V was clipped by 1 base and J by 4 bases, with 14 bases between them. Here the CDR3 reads CASSVSPGLINEKLFF. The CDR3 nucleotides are TGTGCCAGCAGCGTATCACCGGGACTGATTAATGAAAAACTGTTTTTT.

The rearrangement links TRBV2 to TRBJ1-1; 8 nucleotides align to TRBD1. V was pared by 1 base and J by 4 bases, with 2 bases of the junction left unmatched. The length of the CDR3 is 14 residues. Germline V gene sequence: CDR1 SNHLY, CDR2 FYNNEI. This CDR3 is CASSEETGVTEAFF. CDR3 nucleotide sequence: TGTGCCAGCAGTGAAGAGACAGGGGTCACTGAAGCTTTCTTT.

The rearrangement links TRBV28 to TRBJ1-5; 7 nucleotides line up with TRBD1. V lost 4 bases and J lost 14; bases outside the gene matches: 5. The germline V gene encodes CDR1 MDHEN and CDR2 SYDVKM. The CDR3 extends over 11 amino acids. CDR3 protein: CASSSTTGKHF. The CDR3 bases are TGTGCCAGCAGTTCAACGACAGGGAAGCATTTT.

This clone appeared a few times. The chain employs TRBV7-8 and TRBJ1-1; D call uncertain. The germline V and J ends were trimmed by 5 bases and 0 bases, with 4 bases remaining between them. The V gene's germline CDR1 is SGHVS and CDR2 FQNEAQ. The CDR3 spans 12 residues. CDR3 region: CASSPLNTEAFF. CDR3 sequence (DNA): TGTGCCAGCAGCCCGTTGAACACTGAAGCTTTCTTT.

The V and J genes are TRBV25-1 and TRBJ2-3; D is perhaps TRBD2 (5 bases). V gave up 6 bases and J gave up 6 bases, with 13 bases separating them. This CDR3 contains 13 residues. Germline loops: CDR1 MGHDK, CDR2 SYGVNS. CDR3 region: CASRTGYGDTQYF. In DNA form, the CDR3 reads TGTGCCAGCAGAACGGGGTACGGGGATACGCAGTATTTT.

The CDR3 is CASSLSSAGGANVLTF. The CDR3 bases are TGTGCCAGCAGTTTGAGCTCCGCGGGTGGGGCCAACGTCCTGACTTTC. The rearrangement uses TRBV28 and TRBJ2-6; D perhaps matches TRBD2 (5 bases). Trimming took 3 bases from V and 3 from J, leaving 12 bases between them. The CDR3 runs 16 residues. Germline loops: CDR1 MDHEN, CDR2 SYDVKM.